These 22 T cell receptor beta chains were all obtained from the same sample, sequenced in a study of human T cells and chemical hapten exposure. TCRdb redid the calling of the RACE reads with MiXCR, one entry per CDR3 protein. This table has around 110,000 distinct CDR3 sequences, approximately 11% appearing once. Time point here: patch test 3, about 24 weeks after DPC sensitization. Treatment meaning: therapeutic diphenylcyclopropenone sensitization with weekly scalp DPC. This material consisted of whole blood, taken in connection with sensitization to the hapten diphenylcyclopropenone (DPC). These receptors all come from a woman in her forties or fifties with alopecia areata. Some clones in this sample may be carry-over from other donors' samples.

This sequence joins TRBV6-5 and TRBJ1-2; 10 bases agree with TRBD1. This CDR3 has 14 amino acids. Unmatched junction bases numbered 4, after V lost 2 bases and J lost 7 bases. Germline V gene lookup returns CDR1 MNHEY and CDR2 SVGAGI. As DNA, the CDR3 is TGTGCCAGCAGTTACGTTGGGACAGGGGTTGGCTACACCTTC. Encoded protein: CASSYVGTGVGYTF.

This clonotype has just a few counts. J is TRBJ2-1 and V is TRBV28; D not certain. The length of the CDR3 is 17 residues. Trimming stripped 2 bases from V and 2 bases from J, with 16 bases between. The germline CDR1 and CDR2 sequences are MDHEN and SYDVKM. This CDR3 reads CASSLGSLTPPYNEQFF. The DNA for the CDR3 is TGTGCCAGCAGTTTAGGAAGTCTGACCCCACCCTACAATGAGCAGTTCTTC. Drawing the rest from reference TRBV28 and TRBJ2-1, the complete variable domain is DVKVTQSSRYLVKRTGEKVFLECVQDMDHENMFWYRQDPGLGLRLIYFSYDVKMKEKGDIPEGYSVSREKKERFSLILESASTNQTSMYLCASSLGSLTPPYNEQFFGPGTRLTVL.

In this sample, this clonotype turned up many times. In DNA, the CDR3 is TGTGCCAGCAGGATTGGGAACCAGCCCCAGCATTTT. It yields the protein CASRIGNQPQHF. This sequence joins TRBV12-3 or TRBV12-4 and TRBJ1-5; D unclear. The CDR3 loop spans 12 amino acids. V was cut by 6 bases and J by 7 bases, with 10 bases left in between.

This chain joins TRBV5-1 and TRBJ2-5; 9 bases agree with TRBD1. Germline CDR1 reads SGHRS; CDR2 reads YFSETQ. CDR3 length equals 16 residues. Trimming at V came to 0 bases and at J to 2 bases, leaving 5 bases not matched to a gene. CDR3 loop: CASSLAMGQGQETQYF. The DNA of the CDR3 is TGCGCCAGCAGCTTGGCCATGGGACAGGGTCAAGAGACCCAGTACTTC.

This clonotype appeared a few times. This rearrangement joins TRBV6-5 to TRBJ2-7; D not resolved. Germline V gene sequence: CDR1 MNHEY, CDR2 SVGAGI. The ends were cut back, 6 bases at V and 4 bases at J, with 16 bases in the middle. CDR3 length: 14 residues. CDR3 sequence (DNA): TGTGCCAGCAGCCGCACCCGAGACTGGTACGAGCAGTACTTC. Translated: CASSRTRDWYEQYF.

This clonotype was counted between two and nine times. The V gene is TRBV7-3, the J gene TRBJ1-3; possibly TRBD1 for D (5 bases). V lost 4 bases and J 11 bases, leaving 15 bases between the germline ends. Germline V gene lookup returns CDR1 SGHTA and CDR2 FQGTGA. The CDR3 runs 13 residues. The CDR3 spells CASSSSGDGSIYF. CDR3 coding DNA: TGTGCCAGCAGCTCCTCCGGGGACGGCTCCATATATTTT.

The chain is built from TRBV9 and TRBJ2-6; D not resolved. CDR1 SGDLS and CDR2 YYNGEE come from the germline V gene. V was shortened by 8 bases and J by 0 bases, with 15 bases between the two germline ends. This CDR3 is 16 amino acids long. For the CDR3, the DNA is TGTGCCAGTTCCCGCGGCAGTATCTCTGGGGCCAACGTCCTGACTTTC. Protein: CASSRGSISGANVLTF.

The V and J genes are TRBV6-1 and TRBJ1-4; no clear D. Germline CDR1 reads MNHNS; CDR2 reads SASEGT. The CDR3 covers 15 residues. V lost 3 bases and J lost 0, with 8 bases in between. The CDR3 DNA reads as TGTGCCAGCAGTGAGAGGTACACAACTAATGAAAAACTGTTTTTT. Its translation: CASSERYTTNEKLFF.

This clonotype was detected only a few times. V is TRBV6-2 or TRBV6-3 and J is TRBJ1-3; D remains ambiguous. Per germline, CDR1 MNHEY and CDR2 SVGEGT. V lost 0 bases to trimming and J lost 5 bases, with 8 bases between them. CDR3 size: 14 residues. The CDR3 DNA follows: TGTGCCAGCAGTTACTCCTCGACCCGAAACACCATATATTTT. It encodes CASSYSSTRNTIYF.

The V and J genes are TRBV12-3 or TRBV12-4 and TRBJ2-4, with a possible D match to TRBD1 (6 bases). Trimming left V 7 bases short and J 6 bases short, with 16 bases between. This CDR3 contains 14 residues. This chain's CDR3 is CASMPTGRGNIQYF. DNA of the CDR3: TGTGCCAGCATGCCTACAGGGAGAGGAAACATTCAGTACTTC.

CDR3 residues: CASSDILTGREYEQYF. CDR3 nucleotide sequence: TGTGCCAGCAGTGATATCTTGACAGGGCGAGAGTACGAGCAGTACTTC. This chain joins TRBV6-1 and TRBJ2-7; 7 nucleotides line up with TRBD1. Per germline, CDR1 MNHNS and CDR2 SASEGT. J lost 4 bases, V lost 3 bases, and 12 bases had no gene match. The CDR3 contains 16 residues.

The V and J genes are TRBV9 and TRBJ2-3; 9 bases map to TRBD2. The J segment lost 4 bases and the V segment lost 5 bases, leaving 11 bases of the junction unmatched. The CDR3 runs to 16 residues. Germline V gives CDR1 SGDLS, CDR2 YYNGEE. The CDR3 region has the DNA TGTGCCAGCAGGTTATTAGCGGGAGATGTGGCAGATACGCAGTATTTT. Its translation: CASRLLAGDVADTQYF.

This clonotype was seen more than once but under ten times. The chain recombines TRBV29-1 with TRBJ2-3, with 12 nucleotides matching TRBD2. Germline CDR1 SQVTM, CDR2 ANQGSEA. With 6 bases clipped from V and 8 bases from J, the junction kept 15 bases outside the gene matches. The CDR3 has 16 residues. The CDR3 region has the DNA TGCAGCGTCGCACCCTCCCTAGCGGGAGGGGGTGGTACGCAGTATTTT. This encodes CSVAPSLAGGGGTQYF.

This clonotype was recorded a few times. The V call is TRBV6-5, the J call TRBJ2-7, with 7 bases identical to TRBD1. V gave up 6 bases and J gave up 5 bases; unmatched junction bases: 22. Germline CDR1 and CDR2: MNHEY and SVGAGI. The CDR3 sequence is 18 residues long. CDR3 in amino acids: CASRYKTGSGRNPDEQYF. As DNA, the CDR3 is TGTGCCAGCAGGTATAAGACAGGGTCGGGTCGGAACCCCGACGAGCAGTACTTC.

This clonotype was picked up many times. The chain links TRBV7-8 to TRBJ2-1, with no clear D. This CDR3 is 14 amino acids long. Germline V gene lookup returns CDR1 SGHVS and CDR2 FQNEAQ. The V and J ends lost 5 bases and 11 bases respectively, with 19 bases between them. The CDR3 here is CASSPSLGDSQQFF. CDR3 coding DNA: TGTGCCAGCAGCCCCTCCTTGGGTGATAGTCAGCAGTTCTTC.

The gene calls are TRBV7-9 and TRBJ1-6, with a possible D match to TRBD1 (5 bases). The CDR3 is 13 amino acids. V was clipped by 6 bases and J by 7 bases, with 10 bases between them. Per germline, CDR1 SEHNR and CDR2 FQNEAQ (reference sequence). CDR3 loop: CASRVAGNSPLHF. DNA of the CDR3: TGTGCCAGCAGAGTGGCAGGGAATTCACCCCTCCACTTT.

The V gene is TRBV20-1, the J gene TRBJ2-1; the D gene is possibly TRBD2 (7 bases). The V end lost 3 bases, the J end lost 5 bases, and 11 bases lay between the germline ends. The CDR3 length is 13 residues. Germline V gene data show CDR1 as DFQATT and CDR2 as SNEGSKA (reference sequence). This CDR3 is CSASRGANNEQFF. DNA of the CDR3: TGCAGTGCTAGCCGGGGGGCGAACAATGAGCAGTTCTTC.

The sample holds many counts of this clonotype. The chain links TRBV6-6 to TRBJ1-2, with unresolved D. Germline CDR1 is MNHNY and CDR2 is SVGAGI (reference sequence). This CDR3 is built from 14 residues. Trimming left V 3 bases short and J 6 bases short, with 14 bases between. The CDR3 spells CASSYIGGSDGYTF. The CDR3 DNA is TGTGCCAGCAGTTATATTGGCGGGAGTGATGGCTACACCTTC.

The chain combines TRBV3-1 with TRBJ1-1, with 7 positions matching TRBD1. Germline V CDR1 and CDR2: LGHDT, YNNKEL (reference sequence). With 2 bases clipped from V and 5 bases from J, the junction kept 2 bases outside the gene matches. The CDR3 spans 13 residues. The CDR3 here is CASSQYRGTEAFF. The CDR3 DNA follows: TGTGCCAGCAGCCAATACAGGGGTACTGAAGCTTTCTTT.

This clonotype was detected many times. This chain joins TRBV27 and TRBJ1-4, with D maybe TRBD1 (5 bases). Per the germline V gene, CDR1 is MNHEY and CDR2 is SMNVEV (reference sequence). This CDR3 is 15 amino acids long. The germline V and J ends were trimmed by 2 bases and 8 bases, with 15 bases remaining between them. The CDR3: CASSLVYRTNEKLFF. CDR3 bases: TGTGCCAGCAGTTTAGTTTACAGGACGAACGAAAAACTGTTTTTT.

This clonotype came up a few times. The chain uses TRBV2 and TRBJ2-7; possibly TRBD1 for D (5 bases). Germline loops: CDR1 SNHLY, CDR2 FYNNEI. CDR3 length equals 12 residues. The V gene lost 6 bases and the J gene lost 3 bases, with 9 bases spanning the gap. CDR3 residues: CASRTDYYEQYF. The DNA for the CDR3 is TGTGCCAGCAGGACAGATTACTACGAGCAGTACTTC.

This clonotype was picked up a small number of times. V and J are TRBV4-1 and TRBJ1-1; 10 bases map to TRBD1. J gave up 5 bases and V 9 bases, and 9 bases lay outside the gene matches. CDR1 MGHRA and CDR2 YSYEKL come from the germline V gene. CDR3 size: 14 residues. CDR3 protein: CASTSTGGGTEAFF. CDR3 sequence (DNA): TGCGCCAGTACCTCGACAGGGGGCGGGACTGAAGCTTTCTTT.